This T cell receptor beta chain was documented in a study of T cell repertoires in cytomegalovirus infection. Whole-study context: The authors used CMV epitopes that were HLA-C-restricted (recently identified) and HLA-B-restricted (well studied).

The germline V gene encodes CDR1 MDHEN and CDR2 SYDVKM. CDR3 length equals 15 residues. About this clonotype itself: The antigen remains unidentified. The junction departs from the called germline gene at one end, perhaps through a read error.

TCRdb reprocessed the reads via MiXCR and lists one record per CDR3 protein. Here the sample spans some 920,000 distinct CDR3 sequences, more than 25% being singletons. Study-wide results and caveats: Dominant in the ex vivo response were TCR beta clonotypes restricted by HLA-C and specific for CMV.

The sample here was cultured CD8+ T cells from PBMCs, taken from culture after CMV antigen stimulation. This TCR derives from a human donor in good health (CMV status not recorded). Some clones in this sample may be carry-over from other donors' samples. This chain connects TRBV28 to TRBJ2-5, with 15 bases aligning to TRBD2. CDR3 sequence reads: CVSSGLAGGKETQYF. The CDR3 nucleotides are TGTGTCAGCAGCGGACTAGCGGGGGGGAAAGAGACCCAGTACTTC.